Presented here are 30 T cell receptor beta chains from one specimen sequenced in a study of cytomegalovirus exposure and HLA in healthy donors. Clones were sequenced by immunoSEQ multiplex PCR, and TCRdb holds only the in-frame ones, with some missing. The sample lists roughly 150,000 clones; just under 90% were seen once. Sequences were obtained from PBMCs. The receptors were sampled from a man aged 18 to 30 in good health and CMV-seropositive.

The J gene is TRBJ2-3, the V gene TRBV5-1, with TRBD2 matching 10 bases. Per the germline V gene, CDR1 is SGHRS and CDR2 is YFSETQ. This CDR3 region has 15 residues. Losses at the gene ends were 0 bases for V and 11 bases for J; bases not matched to a gene: 9. CDR3 nucleotides: TGCGCCAGCAGCTTGGCAACTAGCGGGACAGAAAAGCAGTATTTT. The encoded protein is CASSLATSGTEKQYF.

The rearrangement joins TRBV11-2 to TRBJ2-7, with 9 bases fitting TRBD2. The CDR3 extends over 15 amino acids. Trimming at V came to 0 bases and at J to 4 bases, leaving 4 bases not matched to a gene. In germline, CDR1 is SGHAT, CDR2 FQNNGV. This CDR3 is CASSLDPGLAYEQYF. CDR3 sequence (DNA): TGTGCCAGCAGCTTAGATCCGGGACTAGCTTACGAGCAGTACTTC.

Only a few counts were recorded for this clone. CDR3 protein: CASSQAGVRTKDYGYTF. CDR3 DNA sequence: TGCGCCAGCAGCCAAGCAGGGGTCAGAACTAAGGACTATGGCTACACCTTC. The chain uses TRBV4-1 and TRBJ1-2, with D tentatively TRBD1 (6 bases). CDR3 length: 17 residues. Germline V gene data show CDR1 as MGHRA and CDR2 as YSYEKL. Trimming removed 1 base at V and 3 bases at J, with 18 bases between.

The CDR3 nucleotides are TGTGCCTGGAGGGCTCCCGGGACAGGAGTGACCGGGGAGCTGTTTTTT. It is translated as CAWRAPGTGVTGELFF. The chain recombines TRBV30 with TRBJ2-2; TRBD1 aligns across 8 bases. J gave up 5 bases and V 3 bases, and 11 bases lay outside the gene matches. The CDR3 has 16 amino acids. CDR1 is GTSNPN and CDR2 is SVGIG in the germline V gene (reference sequence).

The CDR3 sequence: CASRTHGQGPDTQYF. The CDR3 DNA reads as TGTGCCAGCAGGACCCACGGACAGGGGCCAGATACGCAGTATTTT. This chain connects TRBV2 to TRBJ2-3, with TRBD1 matching over 9 bases. V shed 6 bases, J shed 4 bases, and the junction held 8 bases outside the gene matches. The germline gives CDR1 SNHLY, CDR2 FYNNEI. The CDR3 length is 15 residues.

The V and J genes are TRBV6-4 and TRBJ2-3, with 7 bases identical to TRBD1. The CDR3 is made up of 17 amino acids. The trim removed 6 bases at V and 1 base at J, leaving 13 bases unmatched. Germline values: CDR1 MRHNA, CDR2 SNTAGT. The CDR3 here is CASRWTGAETCTDTQYF. The CDR3 coding sequence is TGTGCCAGCAGATGGACAGGCGCAGAGACGTGCACAGATACGCAGTATTTT.

The chain employs TRBV5-1 and TRBJ2-7; TRBD2 aligns across 14 bases. J gave up 3 bases and V 4 bases, and 6 bases lay outside the gene matches. The CDR3 spans 16 residues. Looked up from germline, CDR1 is SGHRS and CDR2 is YFSETQ. As DNA, the CDR3 is TGCGCCAGCAGCCCTCGACTAGCGGGAGGGGGCTACGAGCAGTACTTC. Protein sequence: CASSPRLAGGGYEQYF.

The CDR3 spells CASSLGLAESTDTQYF. For the CDR3, the DNA is TGCGCCAGCAGCTTGGGACTAGCGGAAAGCACAGATACGCAGTATTTT. J is TRBJ2-3 and V is TRBV5-1; 9 bases are shared with TRBD2. Germline CDR1 SGHRS, CDR2 YFSETQ. The V segment lost 0 bases and the J segment 0 bases; nucleotides outside the gene matches: 2. The CDR3 totals 16 residues. Variable domain in full (rest from reference TRBV5-1 and TRBJ2-3): KAGVTQTPRYLIKTRGQQVTLSCSPISGHRSVSWYQQTPGQGLQFLFEYFSETQRNKGNFPGRFSGRQFSNSRSEMNVSTLELGDSALYLCASSLGLAESTDTQYFGPGTRLTVL.

CDR3 region: CASSYQTGLFSGNTIYF. CDR3 in DNA: TGTGCCAGCAGCTACCAGACAGGGCTATTCTCTGGAAACACCATATATTTT. This rearrangement joins TRBV9 to TRBJ1-3; 7 bases map to TRBD1. This CDR3 contains 17 residues. V gave up 4 bases and J gave up 0 bases; unmatched junction bases: 10. CDR1 SGDLS and CDR2 YYNGEE come from the germline V gene.

The J gene is TRBJ2-5, the V gene TRBV27; no clear D. V lost 6 bases to trimming and J lost 5 bases, with 16 bases between them. This CDR3 has 14 residues. Germline loops: CDR1 MNHEY, CDR2 SMNVEV (reference sequence). CDR3 DNA: TGTGCCAGCAGCCCAAGGCGGAGCGTGGAGACCCAGTACTTC. Its protein product is CASSPRRSVETQYF.

The V gene is TRBV5-1, the J gene TRBJ1-1; 10 nucleotides align to TRBD1. Germline V gene data show CDR1 as SGHRS and CDR2 as YFSETQ. The CDR3 runs to 15 residues. Trimming at V came to 5 bases and at J to 7 bases, leaving 11 bases not matched to a gene. CDR3 amino acids: CASSYLGTGESEAFF. CDR3 DNA: TGCGCCAGCAGTTACCTCGGGACAGGGGAGAGTGAAGCTTTCTTT. Full variable domain (rest looked up from reference TRBV5-1 and TRBJ1-1): KAGVTQTPRYLIKTRGQQVTLSCSPISGHRSVSWYQQTPGQGLQFLFEYFSETQRNKGNFPGRFSGRQFSNSRSEMNVSTLELGDSALYLCASSYLGTGESEAFFGQGTRLTVV.

The chain carries TRBV5-1 and TRBJ2-1; 7 bases are a match to TRBD2. After removal of 4 bases from V and 5 bases from J, the junction contained 9 bases not matched to a gene. The length of the CDR3 is 15 residues. Germline loops: CDR1 SGHRS, CDR2 YFSETQ. The CDR3 protein is CASSVGGRGDNEQFF. The CDR3 DNA follows: TGCGCCAGCAGCGTAGGCGGGAGAGGGGACAATGAGCAGTTCTTC.

This rearrangement joins TRBV18 to TRBJ1-5; D is perhaps TRBD1 (6 bases). Trimming pared 6 bases from V and 3 bases from J, leaving 12 bases between. The V gene's germline CDR1 is KGHSH and CDR2 LQKENI. The CDR3 length is 14 residues. The CDR3 coding sequence is TGTGCCAGCTCCCCCACAGGGAACAATCAGCCCCAGCATTTT. This gives the protein CASSPTGNNQPQHF. The complete variable domain, with remaining parts taken from reference TRBV18 and TRBJ1-5, reads NAGVMQNPRHLVRRRGQEARLRCSPMKGHSHVYWYRQLPEEGLKFMVYLQKENIIDESGMPKERFSAEFPKEGPSILRIQQVVRGDSAAYFCASSPTGNNQPQHFGDGTRLSIL.

Notes on this clone: Other DNA sequences in the sample encode the same CDR3. V gene TRBV5-4 combines with J gene TRBJ2-3; no definite D call. The CDR3 extends over 12 amino acids. Germline V gene sequence: CDR1 SGHNT, CDR2 YYREEE (reference sequence). The V end lost 3 bases, the J end lost 1 base, and 3 bases lay between the germline ends. Here the CDR3 DNA reads TGTGCCAGCAGCTCGGGCACAGATACGCAGTATTTT. Translated: CASSSGTDTQYF.

The chain carries TRBV11-3 and TRBJ2-7; 8 positions match TRBD2. Germline CDR1 reads SGHNT; CDR2 reads YENEEA. The CDR3 consists of 15 residues. The V segment lost 0 bases and the J segment 6 bases; nucleotides outside the gene matches: 7. CDR3 nucleotides: TGTGCCAGCAGCTTAGAAGGGGGACTAGGAGGCGAGCAGTACTTC. Amino acids: CASSLEGGLGGEQYF.

The chain couples TRBV7-6 to TRBJ2-7; 8 positions agree with TRBD2. V lost 4 bases, J lost 3 bases, and 8 bases stayed unmatched. The CDR3 contains 15 residues. Germline V gene data show CDR1 as SGHVS and CDR2 as FNYEAQ. CDR3 residues: CASSSSGTSSYEQYF. Here the CDR3 DNA reads TGTGCCAGCAGCTCGTCCGGGACTAGTAGCTACGAGCAGTACTTC.

The chain employs TRBV7-8 and TRBJ2-3, with TRBD2 matching 9 bases. Germline V CDR1 and CDR2: SGHVS, FQNEAQ. J was trimmed by 0 bases and V by 5 bases; bases with no gene match: 6. This CDR3 is 16 amino acids long. This CDR3 is CASSERTSGSTDTQYF. DNA for the CDR3: TGTGCCAGCAGCGAACGTACTAGCGGGAGCACAGATACGCAGTATTTT.

This clone was observed a few times. The chain recombines TRBV28 with TRBJ2-7; 9 nucleotides line up with TRBD1. Germline CDR1 and CDR2: MDHEN and SYDVKM. This CDR3 spans 11 amino acids. Germline trimming cut 6 bases from V and 9 bases from J; bases unmatched to any gene: 3. The chain's CDR3 is CASRQGATQYF. As DNA, the CDR3 is TGTGCCAGCAGACAGGGGGCGACGCAGTACTTC.

This clone was counted ten times or more. The chain carries TRBV6-1 and TRBJ2-5; 14 nucleotides line up with TRBD2. CDR3 length: 15 residues. V lost 4 bases to trimming and J lost 2 bases; unmatched junction nucleotides: 0. Germline loops: CDR1 MNHNS, CDR2 SASEGT. The CDR3 bases are TGTGCCAGCAGTGGACTAGCGGGAGGGCAAGAGACCCAGTACTTC. Amino acids: CASSGLAGGQETQYF.

The chain has TRBV19 and TRBJ2-2, with no clear D. Germline CDR1 LNHDA, CDR2 SQIVND (reference sequence). Trimming took 6 bases from V and 3 from J, leaving 5 bases between them. The CDR3 extends over 12 amino acids. The CDR3 loop is CASRADTGELFF. The CDR3 bases are TGTGCCAGTAGGGCGGACACCGGGGAGCTGTTTTTT.

The chain carries TRBV7-9 and TRBJ2-7; D is perhaps TRBD1 (5 bases). CDR1 and CDR2 from the germline V gene are SEHNR and FQNEAQ (reference sequence). The V end was cut by 1 base, the J end by 3 bases, with 13 bases between. This CDR3 region has 15 residues. CDR3 DNA: TGTGCCAGCAGCTTAGGGATTGGGGCCCGCTACGAGCAGTACTTC. It is translated as CASSLGIGARYEQYF.

CDR3 protein: CASRMTGGYTEAFF. The CDR3 DNA reads as TGTGCCAGCAGGATGACAGGGGGTTACACTGAAGCTTTCTTT. The rearrangement joins TRBV27 to TRBJ1-1, with TRBD1 matching over 9 bases. The CDR3 is 14 amino acids. CDR1 is MNHEY and CDR2 is SMNVEV in the germline V gene (reference sequence). V trimming: 6 bases; J trimming: 3 bases; junction bases outside the gene matches: 5.

This sequence joins TRBV7-8 and TRBJ1-2; 7 positions agree with TRBD1. Germline assignment: CDR1 SGHVS and CDR2 FQNEAQ. This CDR3 has 15 residues. V lost 5 bases to trimming and J lost 8 bases; unmatched junction nucleotides: 14. The CDR3 nucleotides are TGTGCCAGCAGCCTACGTCTGGGACAGTTGGGGGGCTACACCTTC. Translated: CASSLRLGQLGGYTF.

This clone was counted once. The same CDR3 also results from other DNA sequences found in this sample. V is TRBV5-4 and J is TRBJ2-2; 8 bases line up with TRBD1. J lost 2 bases, V lost 4 bases, and 4 bases had no gene match. From germline, CDR1 is SGHNT and CDR2 YYREEE (reference sequence). This CDR3 contains 15 residues. Here the CDR3 DNA reads TGTGCCAGCAGCCTGGACAGGGCTAACACCGGGGAGCTGTTTTTT. Its translation is CASSLDRANTGELFF.

DNA for the CDR3: TGTGCCAGCAGCTTATCCCCGACTAGCTACGAGCAGTACTTC. Protein sequence: CASSLSPTSYEQYF. V usage is TRBV7-8 and J usage is TRBJ2-7, with D possibly TRBD2 on 6 matching bases. Germline V CDR1 and CDR2: SGHVS, FQNEAQ. The CDR3 is 14 residues long. V was pared by 2 bases and J by 3 bases, with 11 bases between.

The chain is built from TRBV29-1 and TRBJ2-5; maybe TRBD2 (6 bases). CDR3 size: 14 residues. The germline CDR1 and CDR2 sequences are SQVTM and ANQGSEA. V was pared by 3 bases and J by 0 bases, with 11 bases between. DNA for the CDR3: TGCAGCGTTGAGACTAGACGGAACCAAGAGACCCAGTACTTC. This translates into CSVETRRNQETQYF.

The sample holds one count of this clone. The chain recombines TRBV5-1 with TRBJ2-5, with 12 bases fitting TRBD1. The CDR3 is 17 amino acids. The germline V gene encodes CDR1 SGHRS and CDR2 YFSETQ. Trimming cost V 2 bases and J 5 bases; bases outside gene matches: 10. This CDR3 reads CASSFGGTGGRLETQYF. The CDR3, as DNA: TGCGCCAGCAGCTTCGGAGGGACAGGGGGCCGTTTGGAGACCCAGTACTTC.

This clone was seen a few times. The rearrangement links TRBV6-6 to TRBJ1-2, with 7 bases matching TRBD1. V lost 0 bases to trimming and J lost 7 bases; unmatched junction nucleotides: 5. The CDR3 is made up of 14 amino acids. Germline loops: CDR1 MNHNY, CDR2 SVGAGI (reference sequence). The CDR3 is CASSYSTGESGYTF. The CDR3 DNA reads TGTGCCAGCAGTTACTCCACAGGGGAATCTGGCTACACCTTC.

The count of this clone is one. V and J are TRBV27 and TRBJ1-5, with TRBD1 as a possible D gene (5 bases). V lost 0 bases and J lost 4, with 7 bases in between. This CDR3 is 14 amino acids long. The germline gives CDR1 MNHEY, CDR2 SMNVEV (reference sequence). CDR3 bases: TGTGCCAGCAGTTTATCACAGGATAATCAGCCCCAGCATTTT. Its protein is CASSLSQDNQPQHF.

This clone was detected once. The chain couples TRBV19 to TRBJ2-3; 8 positions agree with TRBD2. V shed 6 bases and J 3 bases; nucleotides not matched to a gene: 5. The CDR3 has 14 amino acids. Looked up from germline, CDR1 is LNHDA and CDR2 is SQIVND (reference sequence). DNA for the CDR3: TGTGCCAGTAGGTTCAGCGGGAGTACAGATACGCAGTATTTT. This translates into CASRFSGSTDTQYF.